This T cell receptor (beta chain) emerged from a study of T-cell reconstitution after alpha-beta-depleted transplantation in children (dated by TCRdb to 2016 to 2017). Concerning the study at large: Using TCR repertoire profiling, the study quantitatively followed how T-cell immune reconstitution unfolded in children after TCRalphabeta/CD19-depleted allogeneic hematopoietic cell transplantation.

Reading the label with the study, this specimen's treatment or condition is: allogeneic hematopoietic cell transplantation with graft depleted of TCRalphabeta T cells and CD19 B cells. The children who served as transplant recipients had been given grafts of TCRalphabeta/CD19-depleted allogeneic hematopoietic cells. Library generation was performed with PCR. These reads were obtained on an Illumina HiSeq 2500. TCR libraries were prepared with molecular barcoding, using unique molecular identifiers to normalize TCRbeta repertoire quantification. TCRdb reanalyzed the raw reads on its own, using fastp at Q25 for trimming and MiXCR for clone calling, and kept in-frame beta chains. Merged by CDR3 protein, the rows form single entries marked with the most common genes and DNA. For this sample there are about 300,000 distinct CDR3 sequences; 7.5% to 9% appear just once. The leading ten clones occupy about 9.1% of the sample.

V trim: 4 bases; J trim: 4 bases; unmatched bases: 4. The germline V gene supplies CDR1 SGHRS and CDR2 YFSETQ. The CDR3 runs 14 amino acids, cysteine and phenylalanine included. Of the read, only the CDR3 DNA is kept; its 42 bases are in frame from base 1. As concerns this clonotype: Its antigen is currently not known. Nothing much larger sits one base from this clone, and base qualities are not available.

What the authors observed across the whole study: Hyperexpanded clone frequencies declined over subsequent months; after one year, T-cell counts and TCRbeta diversity were mostly attributed to newly produced T cells. In some patients, high TCRbeta diversity at day 60 was attributed to recipient T cells and intrathymic progenitors that had survived conditioning. About two months after transplant, the apparently early recovery of alphabetaT-cell counts reportedly depended on just several hundred clones that had expanded rapidly and came from non-depleted graft cells.

The rearrangement combines TRBV5-1 with TRBJ1-4; 7 of the junction bases match TRBD1. The sequence derives from a female patient aged 2-15 years who had a stem cell transplant for Fanconi anemia, so the T cells may come from the graft donor. Sequenced here: peripheral blood, sampled 360 days after TCRalphabeta/CD19-depleted stem cell transplant. The nucleotide sequence reads TGCGCCAGCAGCCCGGGACAGAGTAATGAAAAACTGTTTTTT. Translation gives CASSPGQSNEKLFF.